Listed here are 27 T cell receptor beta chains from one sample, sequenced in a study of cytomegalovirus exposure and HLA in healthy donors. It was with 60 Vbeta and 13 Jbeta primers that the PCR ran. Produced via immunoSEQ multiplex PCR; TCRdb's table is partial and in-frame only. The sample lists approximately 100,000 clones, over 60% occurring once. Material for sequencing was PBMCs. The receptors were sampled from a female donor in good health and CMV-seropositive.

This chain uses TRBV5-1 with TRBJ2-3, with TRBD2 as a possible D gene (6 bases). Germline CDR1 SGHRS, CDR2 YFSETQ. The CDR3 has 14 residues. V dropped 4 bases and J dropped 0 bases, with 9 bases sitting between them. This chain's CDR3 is CASSPSGSTDTQYF. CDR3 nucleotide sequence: TGCGCCAGCAGCCCGAGCGGGAGCACAGATACGCAGTATTTT.

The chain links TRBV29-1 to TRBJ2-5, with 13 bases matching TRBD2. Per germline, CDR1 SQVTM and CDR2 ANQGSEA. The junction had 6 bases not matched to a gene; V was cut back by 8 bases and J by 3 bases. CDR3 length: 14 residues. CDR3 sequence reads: CSKTSGGSEETQYF. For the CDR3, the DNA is TGCAGCAAGACTAGCGGGGGGTCGGAAGAGACCCAGTACTTC.

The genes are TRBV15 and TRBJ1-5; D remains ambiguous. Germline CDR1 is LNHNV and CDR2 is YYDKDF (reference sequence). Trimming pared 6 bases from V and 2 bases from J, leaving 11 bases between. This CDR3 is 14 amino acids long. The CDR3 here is CATSPVGGNQPQHF. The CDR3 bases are TGTGCCACCAGTCCCGTGGGAGGCAATCAGCCCCAGCATTTT.

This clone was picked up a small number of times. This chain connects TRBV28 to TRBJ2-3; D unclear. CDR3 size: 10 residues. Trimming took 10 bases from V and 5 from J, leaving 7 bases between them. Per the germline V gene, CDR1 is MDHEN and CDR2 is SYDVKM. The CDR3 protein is CATGQDTQYF. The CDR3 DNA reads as TGTGCCACTGGGCAAGATACGCAGTATTTT.

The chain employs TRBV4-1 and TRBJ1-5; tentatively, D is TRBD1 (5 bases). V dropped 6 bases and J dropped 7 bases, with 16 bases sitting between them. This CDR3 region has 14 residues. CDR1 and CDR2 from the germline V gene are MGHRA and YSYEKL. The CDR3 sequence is CASRKDTSDQPQHF. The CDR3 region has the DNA TGCGCCAGCAGAAAGGACACAAGCGACCAGCCCCAGCATTTT.

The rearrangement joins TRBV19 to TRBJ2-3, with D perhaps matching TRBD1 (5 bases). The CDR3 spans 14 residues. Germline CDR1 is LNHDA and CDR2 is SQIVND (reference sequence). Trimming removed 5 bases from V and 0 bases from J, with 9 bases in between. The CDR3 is CASSLTESTDTQYF. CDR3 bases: TGTGCCAGTAGTTTGACAGAAAGCACAGATACGCAGTATTTT. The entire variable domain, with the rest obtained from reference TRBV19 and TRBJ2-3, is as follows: DGGITQSPKYLFRKEGQNVTLSCEQNLNHDAMYWYRQDPGQGLRLIYYSQIVNDFQKGDIAEGYSVSREKKESFPLTVTSAQKNPTAFYLCASSLTESTDTQYFGPGTRLTVL.

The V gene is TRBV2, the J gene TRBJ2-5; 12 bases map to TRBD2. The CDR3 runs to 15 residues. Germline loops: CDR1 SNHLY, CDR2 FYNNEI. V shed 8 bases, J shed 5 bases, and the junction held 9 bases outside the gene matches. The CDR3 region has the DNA TGTGCCAGCCGGCCCCGGACTAGCGGGACGGAGACCCAGTACTTC. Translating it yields CASRPRTSGTETQYF.

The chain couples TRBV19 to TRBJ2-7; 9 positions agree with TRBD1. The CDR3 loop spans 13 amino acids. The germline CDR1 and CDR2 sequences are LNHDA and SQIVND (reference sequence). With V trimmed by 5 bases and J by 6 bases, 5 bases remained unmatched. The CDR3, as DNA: TGTGCCAGTAGTCCCGGACAGGGGACCGAGCAGTACTTC. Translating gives CASSPGQGTEQYF.

CDR3 residues: CASSLAAGGDYEQYF. Here the CDR3 DNA reads TGCGCCAGCAGCTTGGCGGCAGGAGGGGATTACGAGCAGTACTTC. This chain uses TRBV5-1 with TRBJ2-7; tentative D call: TRBD2 (6 bases). This CDR3 comprises 15 residues. Germline V lookup: CDR1 SGHRS, CDR2 YFSETQ. V lost 0 bases to trimming and J lost 4 bases, with 14 bases between them.

CDR3 protein: CAWSLQGTGNQPQHF. CDR3 in DNA: TGTGCCTGGAGTCTACAGGGTACTGGCAATCAGCCCCAGCATTTT. This chain uses TRBV30 with TRBJ1-5; D is perhaps TRBD1 (6 bases). V lost 2 bases to trimming and J lost 2 bases, with 13 bases between them. The CDR3 totals 15 residues. Germline V gene lookup returns CDR1 GTSNPN and CDR2 SVGIG (reference sequence). The full variable domain, rest sourced from reference TRBV30 and TRBJ1-5, is SQTIHQWPATLVQPVGSPLSLECTVEGTSNPNLYWYRQAAGRGLQLLFYSVGIGQISSEVPQNLSASRPQDRQFILSSKKLLLSDSGFYLCAWSLQGTGNQPQHFGDGTRLSIL.

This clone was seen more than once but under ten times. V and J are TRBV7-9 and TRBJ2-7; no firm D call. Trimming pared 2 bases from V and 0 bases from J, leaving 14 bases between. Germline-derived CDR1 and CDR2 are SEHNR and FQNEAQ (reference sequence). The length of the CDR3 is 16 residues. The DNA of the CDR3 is TGTGCCAGCAGCTTATCCAATAACCCGAGCTCCTACGAGCAGTACTTC. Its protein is CASSLSNNPSSYEQYF.

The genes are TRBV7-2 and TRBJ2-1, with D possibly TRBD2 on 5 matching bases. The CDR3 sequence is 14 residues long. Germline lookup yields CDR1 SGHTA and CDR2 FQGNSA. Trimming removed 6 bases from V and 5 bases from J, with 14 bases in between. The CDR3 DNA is TGTGCCAGCAGGCACCCCCCGGGAAACAATGAGCAGTTCTTC. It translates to CASRHPPGNNEQFF.

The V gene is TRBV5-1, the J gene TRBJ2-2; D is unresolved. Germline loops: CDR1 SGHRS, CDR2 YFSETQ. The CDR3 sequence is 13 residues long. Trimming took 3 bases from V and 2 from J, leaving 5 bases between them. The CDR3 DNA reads TGCGCCAGCAGCTACGGTAACACCGGGGAGCTGTTTTTT. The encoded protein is CASSYGNTGELFF.

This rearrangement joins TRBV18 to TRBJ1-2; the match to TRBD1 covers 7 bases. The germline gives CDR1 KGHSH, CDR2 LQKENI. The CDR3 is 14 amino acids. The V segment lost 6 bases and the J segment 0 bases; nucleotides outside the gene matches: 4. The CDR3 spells CASSEQGSNYGYTF. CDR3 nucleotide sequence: TGTGCCAGCTCGGAACAGGGGTCTAACTATGGCTACACCTTC.

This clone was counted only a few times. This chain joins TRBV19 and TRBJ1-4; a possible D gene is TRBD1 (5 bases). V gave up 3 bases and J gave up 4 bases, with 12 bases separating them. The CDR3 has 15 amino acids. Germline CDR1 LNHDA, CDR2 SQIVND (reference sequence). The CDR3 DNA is TGTGCCAGTAGTATCTGGAGGGGACTTAATGAAAAACTGTTTTTT. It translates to CASSIWRGLNEKLFF.

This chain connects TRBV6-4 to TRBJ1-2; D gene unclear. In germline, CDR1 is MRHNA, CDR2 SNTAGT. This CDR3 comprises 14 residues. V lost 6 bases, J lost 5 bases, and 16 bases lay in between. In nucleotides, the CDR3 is TGTGCCAGCAGCGCCGGGGTTATTGGGTATGGCTACACCTTC. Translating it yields CASSAGVIGYGYTF.

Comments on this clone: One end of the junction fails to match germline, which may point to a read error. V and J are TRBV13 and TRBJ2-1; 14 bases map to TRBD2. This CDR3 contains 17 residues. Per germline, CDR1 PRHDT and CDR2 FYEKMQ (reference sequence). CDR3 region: CASSLGWGLAGVYEQFF. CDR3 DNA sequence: TGTGCCAGCAGCCTAGGTTGGGGACTAGCGGGAGTCTATGAGCAGTTCTTC. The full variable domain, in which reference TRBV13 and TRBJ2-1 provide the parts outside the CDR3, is AAGVIQSPRHLIKEKRETATLKCYPIPRHDTVYWYQQGPGQDPQFLISFYEKMQSDKGSIPDRFSAQQFSDYHSELNMSSLELGDSALYFCASSLGWGLAGVYEQFFGPGTRLTVL.

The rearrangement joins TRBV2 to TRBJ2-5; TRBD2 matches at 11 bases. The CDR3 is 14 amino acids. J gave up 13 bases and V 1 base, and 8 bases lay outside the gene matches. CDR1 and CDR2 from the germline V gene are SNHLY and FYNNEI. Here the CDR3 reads CASSEGLAGGQLYF. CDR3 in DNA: TGTGCCAGCAGTGAAGGGTTAGCGGGGGGGCAGTTGTACTTC.

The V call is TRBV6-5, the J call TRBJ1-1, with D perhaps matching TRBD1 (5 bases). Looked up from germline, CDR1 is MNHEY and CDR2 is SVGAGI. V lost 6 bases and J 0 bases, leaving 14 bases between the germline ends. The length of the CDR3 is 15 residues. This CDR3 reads CASRLTGLVNTEAFF. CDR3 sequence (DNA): TGTGCCAGCAGATTAACGGGACTCGTGAACACTGAAGCTTTCTTT.

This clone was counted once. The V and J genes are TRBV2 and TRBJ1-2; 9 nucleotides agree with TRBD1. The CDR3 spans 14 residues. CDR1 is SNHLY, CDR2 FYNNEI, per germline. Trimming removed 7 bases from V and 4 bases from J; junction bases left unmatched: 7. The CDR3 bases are TGTGCCAGCATTCCGACAGGGGGAGTCTATGGCTACACCTTC. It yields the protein CASIPTGGVYGYTF.

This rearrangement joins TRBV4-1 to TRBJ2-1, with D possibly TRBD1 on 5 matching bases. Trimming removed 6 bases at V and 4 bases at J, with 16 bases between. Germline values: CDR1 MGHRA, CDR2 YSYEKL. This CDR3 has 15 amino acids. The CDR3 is CASSNSRQRYNEQFF. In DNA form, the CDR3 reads TGCGCCAGCAGTAATAGCCGACAGCGATACAATGAGCAGTTCTTC.

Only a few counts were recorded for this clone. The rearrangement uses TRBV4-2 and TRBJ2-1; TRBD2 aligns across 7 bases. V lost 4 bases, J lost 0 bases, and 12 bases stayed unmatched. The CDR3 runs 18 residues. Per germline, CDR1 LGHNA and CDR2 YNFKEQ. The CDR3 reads CASSPKGLSGYSYNEQFF. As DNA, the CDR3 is TGTGCCAGCAGCCCGAAGGGTCTTAGCGGGTACTCCTACAATGAGCAGTTCTTC.

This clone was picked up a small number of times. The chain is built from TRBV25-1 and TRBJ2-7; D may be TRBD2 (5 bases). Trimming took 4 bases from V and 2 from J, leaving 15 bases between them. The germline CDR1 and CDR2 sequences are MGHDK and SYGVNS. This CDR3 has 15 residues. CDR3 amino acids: CASSGLSDYPYEQYF. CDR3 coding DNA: TGTGCCAGCAGTGGACTTAGTGACTACCCCTACGAGCAGTACTTC.

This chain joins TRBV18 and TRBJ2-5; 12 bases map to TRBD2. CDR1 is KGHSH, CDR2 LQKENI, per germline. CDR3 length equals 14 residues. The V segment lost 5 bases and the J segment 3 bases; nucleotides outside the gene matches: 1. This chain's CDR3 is CASSRLAGEETQYF. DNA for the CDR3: TGTGCCAGCTCAAGACTAGCGGGAGAAGAGACCCAGTACTTC.

CDR3 loop: CASSGRGGGSYEQYF. In DNA form, the CDR3 reads TGTGCCAGCAGTGGCCGTGGGGGGGGCTCCTACGAGCAGTACTTC. J is TRBJ2-7 and V is TRBV6-1, with 7 positions matching TRBD2. The CDR3 length is 15 residues. V lost 4 bases to trimming and J lost 0 bases; unmatched junction nucleotides: 6. From germline, CDR1 is MNHNS and CDR2 SASEGT.

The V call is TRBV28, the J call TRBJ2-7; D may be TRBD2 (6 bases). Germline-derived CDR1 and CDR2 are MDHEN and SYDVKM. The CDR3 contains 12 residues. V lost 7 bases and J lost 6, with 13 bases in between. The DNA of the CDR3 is TGTGCCAGCATCAGGCAGGGAGGCGAGCAGTACTTC. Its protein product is CASIRQGGEQYF.

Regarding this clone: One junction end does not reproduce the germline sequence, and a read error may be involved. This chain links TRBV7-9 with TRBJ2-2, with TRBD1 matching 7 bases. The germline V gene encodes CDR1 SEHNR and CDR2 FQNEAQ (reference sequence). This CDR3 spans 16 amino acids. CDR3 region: CSSSLRGGSNTGELFF. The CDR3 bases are TGTTCCAGCAGCTTACGAGGGGGCTCTAACACCGGGGAGCTGTTTTTT.